This TCR beta chain derives from a study of identical twins' blood T cells. General study findings and limits: V gene usage reportedly matched far better within twin pairs than unrelated donors.

Trimming stripped 5 bases from V and 2 bases from J, with 23 bases between. The germline gives CDR1 SEHNR, CDR2 FQNEAQ (reference sequence). The CDR3 runs to 18 residues. Authors' data handling: Per-library CDR3 reads ranged about 2.2 to 3.6 million; clonotypes, ~85,000 to ~500,000. MiXCR, run by TCRdb on the 5' RACE reads, gives a single entry per CDR3 protein. These V and J calls originate from TCRdb's pipeline instead of the authors' own analysis. Here the sample spans roughly 380,000 distinct CDR3 sequences, more than 25% being singletons. This clonotype turned up a few times. The antigen is undetermined.

This TCR was sampled from a woman aged 18-50 years in good health. Sample: PBMCs. This chain joins TRBV7-9 and TRBJ2-3; a possible D gene is TRBD1 (5 bases). CDR3 protein: CASSALSYLTAFTDTQYF. CDR3 bases: TGTGCCAGCAGCGCCTTATCGTATCTGACAGCTTTCACAGATACGCAGTATTTT.